The 15 T cell receptor beta chains in this list originate from one sample, sequenced in a study of blood T cell repertoires in COVID-19. Repertoires were generated with immunoSEQ multiplex PCR, while TCRdb's copy carries only in-frame clones and drops some. Of 75,000 to 100,000 clones in the sample, around 87% are singletons; the top ten hold roughly 4.5%. Sequencing input: peripheral blood. These receptors originate from a woman at least 80 years old with acute or convalescent COVID-19.

The J gene is TRBJ1-6, the V gene TRBV2; 7 bases map to TRBD1. The CDR3 runs to 15 residues. V gave up 2 bases and J gave up 7 bases; unmatched junction bases: 5. CDR1 is SNHLY and CDR2 is FYNNEI in the germline V gene. Written as DNA, the CDR3 is TGTGCCAGCAGTGAAAGGGGACAGATAAATTCACCCCTCCACTTT. As protein: CASSERGQINSPLHF.

This clone was counted between two and nine times. This rearrangement joins TRBV14 to TRBJ1-4; D uncertain. Germline V gene data show CDR1 as SGHDN and CDR2 as FVKESK. This CDR3 is built from 15 residues. With 1 base removed from V and 4 bases from J, the gap between germline ends came to 10 bases. Here the CDR3 DNA reads TGTGCCAGCAGCCAAGGGGGAGTCTTTAATGAAAAACTGTTTTTT. Translated, it gives CASSQGGVFNEKLFF. Full variable domain (missing parts from reference TRBV14 and TRBJ1-4): EAGVTQFPSHSVIEKGQTVTLRCDPISGHDNLYWYRRVMGKEIKFLLHFVKESKQDESGMPNNRFLAERTGGTYSTLKVQPAELEDSGVYFCASSQGGVFNEKLFFGSGTQLSVL.

CDR3 bases: TGTGCCAGCAGTCCTAACAGGCCTAGCGGGAGGGTACAGACCCAGTACTTC. This encodes CASSPNRPSGRVQTQYF. This chain uses TRBV27 with TRBJ2-5, with 12 bases aligning to TRBD2. The V segment lost 5 bases and the J segment 6 bases; nucleotides outside the gene matches: 13. The CDR3 extends over 17 amino acids. Looked up from germline, CDR1 is MNHEY and CDR2 is SMNVEV (reference sequence).

The rearrangement uses TRBV4-2 and TRBJ2-2; 8 bases fit TRBD1. J lost 6 bases, V lost 1 base, and 4 bases had no gene match. CDR1 LGHNA and CDR2 YNFKEQ come from the germline V gene. The length of the CDR3 is 15 residues. CDR3 sequence: CASSQVQQGAGELFF. The CDR3 DNA follows: TGTGCCAGCAGCCAAGTGCAACAGGGGGCCGGGGAGCTGTTTTTT.

In this sample, this clone turned up a few times. V gene TRBV11-2 combines with J gene TRBJ2-7, with TRBD1 matching over 8 bases. Per the germline V gene, CDR1 is SGHAT and CDR2 is FQNNGV. The CDR3 consists of 15 residues. The V and J ends lost 7 bases and 0 bases, in that order; junction bases with no gene match: 8. This CDR3 reads CASTLTDRGSYEQYF. CDR3 DNA sequence: TGTGCCAGCACCCTGACTGACAGGGGCTCCTACGAGCAGTACTTC.

The chain uses TRBV4-1 and TRBJ2-1, with D possibly matching TRBD2 (5 bases). CDR3 length equals 15 residues. The V gene's germline CDR1 is MGHRA and CDR2 YSYEKL. Deletions cut 4 bases from V and 1 base from J, with 11 bases between. CDR3 amino acids: CASSPGSSSYNEQFF. DNA of the CDR3: TGCGCCAGCAGCCCGGGATCCAGTTCCTACAATGAGCAGTTCTTC.

Points on this clone: At the DNA level, this CDR3 is encoded by other sequences in the same sample as well. The V gene is TRBV2, the J gene TRBJ2-7; 7 bases agree with TRBD1. The CDR3 totals 12 residues. CDR1 and CDR2 from the germline V gene are SNHLY and FYNNEI. J lost 3 bases, V lost 6 bases, and 2 bases had no gene match. CDR3 coding DNA: TGTGCCAGCAGCGGGGACAGCTACGAGCAGTACTTC. Its translation: CASSGDSYEQYF.

This sequence joins TRBV5-4 and TRBJ2-6; 7 nucleotides line up with TRBD1. CDR1 is SGHNT and CDR2 is YYREEE in the germline V gene (reference sequence). Unmatched junction bases numbered 6, after V lost 5 bases and J lost 4 bases. The CDR3 loop spans 15 amino acids. CDR3 nucleotides: TGTGCCAGCAGGAGAAGGGGGCGCGGGGCCAACGTCCTGACTTTC. Its protein is CASRRRGRGANVLTF.

As DNA, the CDR3 is TGTGCCAGCGTCCTCACAGGGGGTAATTCACCCCTCCACTTT. Translated, it gives CASVLTGGNSPLHF. V is TRBV19 and J is TRBJ1-6; TRBD1 matches at 8 bases. The J segment lost 6 bases and the V segment lost 9 bases, leaving 7 bases of the junction unmatched. CDR1 and CDR2 (germline): LNHDA, SQIVND (reference sequence). CDR3 length: 14 amino acids. The full variable domain, rest sourced from reference TRBV19 and TRBJ1-6, is DGGITQSPKYLFRKEGQNVTLSCEQNLNHDAMYWYRQDPGQGLRLIYYSQIVNDFQKGDIAEGYSVSREKKESFPLTVTSAQKNPTAFYLCASVLTGGNSPLHFGNGTRLTVT.

V is TRBV6-5 and J is TRBJ1-6; D might be TRBD1 (6 bases). This CDR3 comprises 13 residues. V gave up 7 bases and J gave up 10 bases, with 14 bases separating them. Germline V gene lookup returns CDR1 MNHEY and CDR2 SVGAGI. The CDR3 region has the DNA TGTGCCAGCATTGGGGGCCTTGGATCACCCCTCCACTTT. Encoded protein: CASIGGLGSPLHF.

The chain recombines TRBV14 with TRBJ1-2, with TRBD1 identical over 7 bases. This CDR3 region has 13 residues. From germline, CDR1 is SGHDN and CDR2 FVKESK. V shed 1 base and J 8 bases; nucleotides not matched to a gene: 4. The CDR3 sequence: CASSQGPGGGYTF. The DNA of the CDR3 is TGTGCCAGCAGCCAAGGGCCAGGGGGAGGCTACACCTTC.

This clone was counted once. The chain recombines TRBV9 with TRBJ1-3; weak D call: TRBD1 (5 bases). The CDR3 extends over 15 amino acids. Trimming removed 3 bases at V and 2 bases at J, with 12 bases between. The V gene's germline CDR1 is SGDLS and CDR2 YYNGEE. CDR3 nucleotide sequence: TGTGCCAGCAGCGCCCAAGGGGTCCCTGGAAACACCATATATTTT. Translated: CASSAQGVPGNTIYF.

The chain joins TRBV6-1 to TRBJ2-3; TRBD1 aligns across 8 bases. From germline, CDR1 is MNHNS and CDR2 SASEGT. The V and J ends lost 7 bases and 2 bases, in that order; junction bases with no gene match: 2. The CDR3 is made up of 13 amino acids. The CDR3 loop reads CASKDRDTDTQYF. CDR3 DNA sequence: TGTGCCAGCAAGGACAGGGACACAGATACGCAGTATTTT.

This clone came up once. The chain employs TRBV19 and TRBJ1-2; 9 nucleotides agree with TRBD1. The V segment lost 0 bases and the J segment 2 bases; nucleotides outside the gene matches: 7. Germline V gene sequence: CDR1 LNHDA, CDR2 SQIVND (reference sequence). This CDR3 has 17 residues. The CDR3: CASSIDKQGARNYGYTF. The CDR3 nucleotides are TGTGCCAGTAGTATAGATAAACAGGGGGCGCGCAACTATGGCTACACCTTC.

This chain connects TRBV14 to TRBJ2-5, with 8 bases matching TRBD2. The CDR3 is 15 residues long. Germline lookup yields CDR1 SGHDN and CDR2 FVKESK. Trimming at V came to 0 bases and at J to 2 bases, leaving 2 bases not matched to a gene. CDR3 DNA: TGTGCCAGCAGCCAAGATCGGGGGGGACAAGAGACCCAGTACTTC. Translated: CASSQDRGGQETQYF.